The 9 T cell receptor beta chains below all came from one sample that was sequenced in a study of T-cell reconstitution after alpha-beta-depleted transplantation in children. Researchers prepared the TCRbeta library using unique molecular identifiers, the study reports. One entry per CDR3 protein, called by TCRdb with MiXCR from the PCR reads. This table holds about 540,000 distinct CDR3 sequences, 15% to 20% found once. Material: PBMCs from the stem cell graft donor, obtained from the stem cell graft. The receptors originated from a human donor who donated a stem cell graft to a child with acute lymphoblastic leukemia.

With respect to this clonotype: Compared with germline, one end of the junction differs, possibly owing to a read error. J is TRBJ2-6 and V is TRBV12-3 or TRBV12-4; 7 nucleotides match TRBD2. The CDR3 length is 17 residues. CDR3 coding DNA: TGTGCCAGCAGTTTAGGTAGCGGGTTGCCTGGGGCCAACGGCCTGACTTTC. Translating gives CASSLGSGLPGANGLTF.

This clonotype was seen a few times. The CDR3 reads CASSLGSSGAYNEQFF. The CDR3 nucleotides are TGCGCCAGCAGCTTGGGGTCTAGCGGGGCTTACAATGAGCAGTTCTTC. The V gene is TRBV5-1, the J gene TRBJ2-1; TRBD2 agrees at 9 bases. V was clipped by 0 bases and J by 4 bases; unmatched bases: 5. This CDR3 has 16 residues. Germline loops: CDR1 SGHRS, CDR2 YFSETQ.

The CDR3 sequence: CASIPVIPIWGIQYF. CDR3 DNA: TGTGCCAGCATCCCGGTAATACCTATTTGGGGCATTCAGTACTTC. V is TRBV2 and J is TRBJ2-4; D is unclear. This CDR3 region has 15 residues. V lost 7 bases, J lost 9 bases, and 22 bases lay in between. Per germline, CDR1 SNHLY and CDR2 FYNNEI. The full variable domain, rest sourced from reference TRBV2 and TRBJ2-4, is EPEVTQTPSHQVTQMGQEVILRCVPISNHLYFYWYRQILGQKVEFLVSFYNNEISEKSEIFDDQFSVERPDGSNFTLKIRSTKLEDSAMYFCASIPVIPIWGIQYFGAGTRLSVL.

J is TRBJ2-7 and V is TRBV27, with TRBD1 matching over 9 bases. The V segment lost 7 bases and the J segment 3 bases; nucleotides outside the gene matches: 7. The germline gives CDR1 MNHEY, CDR2 SMNVEV (reference sequence). CDR3 length: 14 amino acids. The CDR3 loop is CASITLDRGYEQYF. The DNA for the CDR3 is TGTGCCAGCATTACGTTGGACAGGGGCTACGAGCAGTACTTC.

This chain connects TRBV5-6 to TRBJ2-1, with 7 bases that match TRBD2. CDR3 size: 13 residues. The V gene's germline CDR1 is SGHDT and CDR2 YYEEEE. J was trimmed by 4 bases and V by 6 bases; bases with no gene match: 4. The CDR3 DNA reads TGTGCCAGCAAGAGCGGGGCTTACAATGAGCAGTTCTTC. Protein: CASKSGAYNEQFF.

V is TRBV27 and J is TRBJ1-5; the D gene is possibly TRBD1 (5 bases). The CDR3 sequence is 14 residues long. CDR1 and CDR2 (germline): MNHEY, SMNVEV (reference sequence). V was clipped by 3 bases and J by 3 bases, with 9 bases between them. CDR3 DNA sequence: TGTGCCAGCAGTTTCGCAGGGAACAATCAGCCCCAGCATTTT. The encoded protein is CASSFAGNNQPQHF.

This clonotype has just a few counts. The chain combines TRBV5-1 with TRBJ2-5; D perhaps matches TRBD2 (5 bases). The CDR3 sequence is 13 residues long. V was trimmed by 10 bases and J by 3 bases, leaving 16 bases between them. The germline V gene has CDR1 SGHRS and CDR2 YFSETQ. Here the CDR3 DNA reads TGCGCCTCTAACCCCGGGAACAAAGAGACCCAGTACTTC. It encodes CASNPGNKETQYF. The full variable domain, its missing parts supplied by reference TRBV5-1 and TRBJ2-5, is KAGVTQTPRYLIKTRGQQVTLSCSPISGHRSVSWYQQTPGQGLQFLFEYFSETQRNKGNFPGRFSGRQFSNSRSEMNVSTLELGDSALYLCASNPGNKETQYFGPGTRLLVL.

The rearrangement links TRBV9 to TRBJ1-1, with a possible D match to TRBD1 (5 bases). In germline, CDR1 is SGDLS, CDR2 YYNGEE. V was pared by 2 bases and J by 8 bases, with 13 bases between. The CDR3 spans 13 residues. The CDR3 protein is CASSVGGLAEAFF. The CDR3 bases are TGTGCCAGCAGCGTCGGGGGTCTCGCCGAAGCTTTCTTT.

The V and J genes are TRBV13 and TRBJ2-1; possible D gene TRBD2, 5 bases. V lost 3 bases and J 5 bases, leaving 14 bases between the germline ends. CDR1 is PRHDT, CDR2 FYEKMQ, per germline (reference sequence). This CDR3 region has 15 residues. The CDR3 reads CASSFRTPPDNEQFF. In DNA form, the CDR3 reads TGTGCCAGCAGCTTCCGGACTCCTCCCGACAATGAGCAGTTCTTC.